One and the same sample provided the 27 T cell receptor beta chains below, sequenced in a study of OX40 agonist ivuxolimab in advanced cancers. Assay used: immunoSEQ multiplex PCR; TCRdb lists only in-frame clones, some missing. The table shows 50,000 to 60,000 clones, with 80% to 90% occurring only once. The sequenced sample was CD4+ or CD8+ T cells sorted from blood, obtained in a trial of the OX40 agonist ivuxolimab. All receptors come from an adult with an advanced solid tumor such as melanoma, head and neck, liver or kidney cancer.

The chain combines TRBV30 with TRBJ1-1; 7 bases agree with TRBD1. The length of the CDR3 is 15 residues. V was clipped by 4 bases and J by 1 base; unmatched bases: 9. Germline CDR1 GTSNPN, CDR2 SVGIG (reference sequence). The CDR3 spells CAWNPDRVENTEAFF. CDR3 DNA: TGTGCCTGGAATCCAGACAGGGTGGAGAACACTGAAGCTTTCTTT.

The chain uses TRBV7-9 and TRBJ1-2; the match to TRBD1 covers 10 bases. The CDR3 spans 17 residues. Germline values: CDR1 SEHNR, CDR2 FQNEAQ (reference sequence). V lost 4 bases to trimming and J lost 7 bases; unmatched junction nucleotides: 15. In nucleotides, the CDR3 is TGTGCCAGCAGCTCTATGATGGGGACAGGGGATCGGAGTGGCTACACCTTC. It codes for CASSSMMGTGDRSGYTF.

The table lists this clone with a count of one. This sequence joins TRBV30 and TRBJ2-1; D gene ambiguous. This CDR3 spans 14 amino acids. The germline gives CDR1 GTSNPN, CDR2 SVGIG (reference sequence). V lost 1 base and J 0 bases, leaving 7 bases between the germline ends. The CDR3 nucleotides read TGTGCCTGGAGTGACGGATTCTCCTACAATGAGCAGTTCTTC. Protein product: CAWSDGFSYNEQFF. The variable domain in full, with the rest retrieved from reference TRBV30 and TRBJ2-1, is SQTIHQWPATLVQPVGSPLSLECTVEGTSNPNLYWYRQAAGRGLQLLFYSVGIGQISSEVPQNLSASRPQDRQFILSSKKLLLSDSGFYLCAWSDGFSYNEQFFGPGTRLTVL.

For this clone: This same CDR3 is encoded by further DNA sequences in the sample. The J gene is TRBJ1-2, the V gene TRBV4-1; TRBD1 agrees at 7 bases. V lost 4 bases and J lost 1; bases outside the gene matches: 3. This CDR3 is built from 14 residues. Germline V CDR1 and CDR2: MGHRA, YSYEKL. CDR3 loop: CASSPRDSNYGYTF. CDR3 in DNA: TGCGCCAGCAGCCCCAGGGACAGTAACTATGGCTACACCTTC.

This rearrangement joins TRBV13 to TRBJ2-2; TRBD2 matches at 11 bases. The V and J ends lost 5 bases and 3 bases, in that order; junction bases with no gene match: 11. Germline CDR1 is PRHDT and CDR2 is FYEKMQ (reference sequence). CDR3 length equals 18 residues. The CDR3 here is CASSPLSGGAGDTGELFF. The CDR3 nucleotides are TGTGCCAGCAGCCCCCTTAGCGGGGGGGCAGGGGACACCGGGGAGCTGTTTTTT.

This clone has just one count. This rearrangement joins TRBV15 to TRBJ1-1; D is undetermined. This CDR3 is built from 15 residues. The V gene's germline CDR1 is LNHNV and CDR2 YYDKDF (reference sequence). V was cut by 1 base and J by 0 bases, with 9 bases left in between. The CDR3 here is CATSRGIQVNTEAFF. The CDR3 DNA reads TGTGCCACCAGCAGAGGTATTCAAGTGAACACTGAAGCTTTCTTT. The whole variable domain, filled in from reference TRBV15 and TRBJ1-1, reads DAMVIQNPRYQVTQFGKPVTLSCSQTLNHNVMYWYQQKSSQAPKLLFHYYDKDFNNEADTPDNFQSRRPNTSFCFLDIRSPGLGDTAMYLCATSRGIQVNTEAFFGQGTRLTVV.

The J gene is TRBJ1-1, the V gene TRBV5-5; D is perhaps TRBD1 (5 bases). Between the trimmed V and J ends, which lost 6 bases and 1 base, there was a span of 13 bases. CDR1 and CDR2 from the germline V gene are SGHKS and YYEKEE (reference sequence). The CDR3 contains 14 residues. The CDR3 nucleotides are TGTGCCAGCACCCCTGGCAGGGCGAACACTGAAGCTTTCTTT. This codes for CASTPGRANTEAFF.

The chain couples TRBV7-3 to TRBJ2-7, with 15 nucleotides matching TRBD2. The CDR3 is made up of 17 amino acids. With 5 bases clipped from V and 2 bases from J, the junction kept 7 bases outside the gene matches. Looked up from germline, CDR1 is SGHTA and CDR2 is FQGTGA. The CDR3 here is CASSPGLAGGRTYEQYF. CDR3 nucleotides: TGTGCCAGCAGCCCCGGACTAGCGGGGGGGAGAACCTACGAGCAGTACTTC.

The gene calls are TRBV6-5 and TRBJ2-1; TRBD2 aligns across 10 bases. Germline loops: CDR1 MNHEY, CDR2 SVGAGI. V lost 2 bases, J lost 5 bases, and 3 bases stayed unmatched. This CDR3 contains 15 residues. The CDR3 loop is CASSYGLAVDNEQFF. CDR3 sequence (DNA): TGTGCCAGCAGTTACGGACTAGCGGTTGACAATGAGCAGTTCTTC.

The chain's CDR3 is CASRAPGGFNEQFF. CDR3 coding DNA: TGTGCCAGCAGAGCCCCGGGGGGGTTCAATGAGCAGTTCTTC. The chain carries TRBV27 and TRBJ2-1; 8 bases are shared with TRBD2. With 6 bases clipped from V and 6 bases from J, the junction kept 7 bases outside the gene matches. CDR1 and CDR2 (germline): MNHEY, SMNVEV (reference sequence). The CDR3 covers 14 residues.

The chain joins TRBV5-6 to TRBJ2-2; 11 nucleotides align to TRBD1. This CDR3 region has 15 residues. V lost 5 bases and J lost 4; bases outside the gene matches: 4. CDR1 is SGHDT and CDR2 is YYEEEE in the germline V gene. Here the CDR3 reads CASRWDRGSTGELFF. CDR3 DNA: TGTGCCAGCAGATGGGACAGGGGGTCCACCGGGGAGCTGTTTTTT.

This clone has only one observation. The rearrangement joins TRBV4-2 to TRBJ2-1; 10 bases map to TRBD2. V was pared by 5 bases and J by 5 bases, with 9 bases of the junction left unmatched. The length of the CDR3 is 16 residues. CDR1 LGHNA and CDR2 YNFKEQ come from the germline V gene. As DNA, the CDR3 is TGTGCCAGCAGCTCATCCGTTAGCGGGGGGCACAATGAGCAGTTCTTC. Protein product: CASSSSVSGGHNEQFF.

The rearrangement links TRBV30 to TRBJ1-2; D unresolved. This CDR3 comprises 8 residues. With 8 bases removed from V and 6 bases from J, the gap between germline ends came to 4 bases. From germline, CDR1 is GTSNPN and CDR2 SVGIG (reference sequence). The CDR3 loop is CAKDGYTF. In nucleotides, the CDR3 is TGTGCCAAGGATGGCTACACCTTC.

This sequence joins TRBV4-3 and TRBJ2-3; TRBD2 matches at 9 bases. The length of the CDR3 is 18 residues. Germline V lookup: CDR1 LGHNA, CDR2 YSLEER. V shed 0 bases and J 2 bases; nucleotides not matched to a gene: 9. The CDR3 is CASSQDSPLAGITDTQYF. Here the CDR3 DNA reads TGCGCCAGCAGCCAAGACTCCCCGCTAGCGGGGATCACAGATACGCAGTATTTT.

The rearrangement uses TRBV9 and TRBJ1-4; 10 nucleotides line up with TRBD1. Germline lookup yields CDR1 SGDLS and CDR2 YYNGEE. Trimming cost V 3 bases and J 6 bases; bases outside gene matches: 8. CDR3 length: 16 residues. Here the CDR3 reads CASSGSLDRGYEKLFF. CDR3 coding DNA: TGTGCCAGCAGCGGATCATTGGACAGGGGGTATGAAAAACTGTTTTTT.

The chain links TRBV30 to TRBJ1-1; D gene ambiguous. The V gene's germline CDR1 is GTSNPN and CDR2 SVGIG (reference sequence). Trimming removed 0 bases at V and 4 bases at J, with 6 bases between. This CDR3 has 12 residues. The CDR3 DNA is TGTGCCTGGAGTGTATATGGCACTGAAGCTTTCTTT. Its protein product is CAWSVYGTEAFF.

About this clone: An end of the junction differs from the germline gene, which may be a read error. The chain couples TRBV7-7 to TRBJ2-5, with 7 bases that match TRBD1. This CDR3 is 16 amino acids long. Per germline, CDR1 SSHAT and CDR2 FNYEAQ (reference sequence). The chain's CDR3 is CASSPKGGERGETQYF. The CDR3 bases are TGTGCTAGCAGCCCCAAAGGGGGCGAGAGGGGAGAGACCCAGTACTTC.

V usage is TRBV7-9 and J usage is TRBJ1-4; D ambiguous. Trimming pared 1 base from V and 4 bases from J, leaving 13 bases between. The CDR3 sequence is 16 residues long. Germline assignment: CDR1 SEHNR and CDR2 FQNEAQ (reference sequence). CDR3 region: CASSLGFAGHNEKLFF. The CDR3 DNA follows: TGTGCCAGCAGCTTAGGTTTTGCCGGGCATAATGAAAAACTGTTTTTT.

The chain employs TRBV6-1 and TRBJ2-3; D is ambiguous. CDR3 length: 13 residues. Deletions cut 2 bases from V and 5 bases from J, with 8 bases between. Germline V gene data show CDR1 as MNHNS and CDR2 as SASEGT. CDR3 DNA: TGTGCCAGCAGTGAAACCGGGCGAGATACGCAGTATTTT. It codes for CASSETGRDTQYF.

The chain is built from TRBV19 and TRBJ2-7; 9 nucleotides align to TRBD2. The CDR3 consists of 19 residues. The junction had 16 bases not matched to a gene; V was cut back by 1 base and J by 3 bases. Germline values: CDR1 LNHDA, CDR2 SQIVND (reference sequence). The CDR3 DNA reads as TGTGCCAGTAGTATAGGAGCTGGGACAGCGGGGGGCATACTCTACGAGCAGTACTTC. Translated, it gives CASSIGAGTAGGILYEQYF.

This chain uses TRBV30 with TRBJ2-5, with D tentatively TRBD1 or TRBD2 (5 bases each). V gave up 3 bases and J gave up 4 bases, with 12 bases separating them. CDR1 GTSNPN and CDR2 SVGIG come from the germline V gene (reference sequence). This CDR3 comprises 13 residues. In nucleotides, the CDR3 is TGTGCCTGGAGCGGGTTCGGGGCAGAGACCCAGTACTTC. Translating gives CAWSGFGAETQYF.

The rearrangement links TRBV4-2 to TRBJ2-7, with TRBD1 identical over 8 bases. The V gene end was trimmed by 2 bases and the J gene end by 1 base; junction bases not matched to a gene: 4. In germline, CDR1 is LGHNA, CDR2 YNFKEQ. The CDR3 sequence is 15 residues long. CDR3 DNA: TGTGCCAGCAGCCAATACAGGGGGAGTTCCTACGAGCAGTACTTC. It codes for CASSQYRGSSYEQYF.

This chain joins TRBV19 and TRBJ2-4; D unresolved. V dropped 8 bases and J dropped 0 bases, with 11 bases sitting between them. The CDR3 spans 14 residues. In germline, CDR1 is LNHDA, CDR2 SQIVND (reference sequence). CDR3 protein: CASVDVLAKNIQYF. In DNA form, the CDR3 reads TGTGCCAGTGTGGACGTCCTAGCCAAAAACATTCAGTACTTC.

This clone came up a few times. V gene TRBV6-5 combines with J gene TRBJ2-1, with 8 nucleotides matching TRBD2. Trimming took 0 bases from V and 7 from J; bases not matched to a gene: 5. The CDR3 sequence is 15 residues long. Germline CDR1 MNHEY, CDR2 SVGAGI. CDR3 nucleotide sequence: TGTGCCAGCAGTTACTCGACGGGAGGGGGGAATGAGCAGTTCTTC. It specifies CASSYSTGGGNEQFF.

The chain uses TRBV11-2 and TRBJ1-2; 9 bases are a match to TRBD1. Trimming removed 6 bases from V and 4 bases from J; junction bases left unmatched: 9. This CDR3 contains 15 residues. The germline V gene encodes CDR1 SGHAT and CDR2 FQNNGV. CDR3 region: CASREEGQGFYGYTF. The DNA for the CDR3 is TGTGCCAGCAGAGAGGAAGGACAGGGGTTCTATGGCTACACCTTC.

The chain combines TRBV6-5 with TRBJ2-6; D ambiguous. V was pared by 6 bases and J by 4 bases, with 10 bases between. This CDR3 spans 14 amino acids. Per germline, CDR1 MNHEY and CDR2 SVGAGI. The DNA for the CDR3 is TGTGCCAGCAGCCCAGGTGGCGGGGCCAACGTCCTGACTTTC. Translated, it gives CASSPGGGANVLTF.

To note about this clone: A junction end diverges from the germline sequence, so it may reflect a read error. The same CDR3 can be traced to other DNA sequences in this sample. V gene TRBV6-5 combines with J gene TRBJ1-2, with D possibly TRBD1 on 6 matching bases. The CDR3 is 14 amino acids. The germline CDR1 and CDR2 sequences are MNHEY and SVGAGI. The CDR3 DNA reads TGTGCCAGCAGTTTCTCCGGACAGAACTATGGTTACACCTTC. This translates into CASSFSGQNYGYTF.